This is a list of T cell receptor beta chains from one sample in a study of early T cells in non-severe SARS-CoV-2 infection. One entry per CDR3 protein, called by TCRdb with MiXCR from the 5' RACE reads. Among around 57,000 distinct CDR3 sequences listed, 6% to 7% were seen once. Sequenced: whole blood. Receptor source: an adult who was a healthcare worker with PCR-confirmed SARS-CoV-2 infection or an uninfected control (not recorded which). The CDR3 runs from the conserved cysteine through the conserved F or W. D genes are given only for firm matches. Clone size appears in some rows only: once, few, many, or a class for an expanded clone.

CDR3 DNA	CDR3 protein	V gene	J gene	clone size	D gene
TGTGCCAGCAGTCTTAGGGGCAGGATCTATGGCTACACCTTC	CASSLRGRIYGYTF	TRBV6-5	TRBJ1-2	many	NA
TGTGCCAGCAGTTTCCCGGAGCGGGGACAATACGAGCAGTACTTC	CASSFPERGQYEQYF	TRBV6-2/TRBV6-3	TRBJ2-7	NA	NA
TGTGCCAGCAGTTACGGGGTACCGGAGGCTGGAAACACCATATATTTT	CASSYGVPEAGNTIYF	TRBV6-5	TRBJ1-3	many	NA
TGTGCCAGCAGCGCCAGGGATCCCGGGGAGCTGTTTTTT	CASSARDPGELFF	TRBV7-8	TRBJ2-2	few	NA
TGTGCCAGCAGTGACTCGGACACCGGGGAGCTGTTTTTT	CASSDSDTGELFF	TRBV6-4	TRBJ2-2	few	NA
TGTGCCAGCACCCCAGATCTGGTTGGCACCGGGGAGCTGTTTTTT	CASTPDLVGTGELFF	TRBV6-2/TRBV6-3	TRBJ2-2	many	NA
TGTGCCAGCAGCTTATCGGCCACTGGAAACTACGAGCAGTACTTC	CASSLSATGNYEQYF	TRBV11-1	TRBJ2-7	many	NA
TGCAGTGCTAGAACCGGGACAGGGTTCCAAGAGACCCAGTACTTC	CSARTGTGFQETQYF	TRBV20-1	TRBJ2-5	few	TRBD1
TGCAGTGCTAAAAGGGACAGTTTAAGCTCCTATAATTCACCCCTCCACTTT	CSAKRDSLSSYNSPLHF	TRBV20-1	TRBJ1-6	NA	TRBD1
TGTGCCAGCAGCCAAGGACTGGGCGGATCCTATGGCTACACCTTC	CASSQGLGGSYGYTF	TRBV3-1	TRBJ1-2	many	NA
TGCAGTGCTAGAGATTTGGCGGTTTCCTACAATGGGCAGTTCTTC	CSARDLAVSYNGQFF	TRBV20-1	TRBJ2-1	NA	NA
TGTGCCACCAGTGATTGGGGAGGGGGGGCGGAGAATGAGCAGTTCTTC	CATSDWGGGAENEQFF	TRBV24-1	TRBJ2-1	few	NA
TGTGCCAGCAGCTTAGTCGGAACTAGCTCTGGAAACACCATATATTTT	CASSLVGTSSGNTIYF	TRBV7-2	TRBJ1-3	many	NA
TGTGCCAGCAGCACTACGACTAGCTTCACAGATACGCAGTATTTT	CASSTTTSFTDTQYF	TRBV13	TRBJ2-3	few	TRBD2
TGTGCTAGCAGCTTAGTCCTTATTCGGGACACTTCCTACGAGCAGTACTTC	CASSLVLIRDTSYEQYF	TRBV7-7	TRBJ2-7	many	NA
TGTGCCATCAGTGAGGATCAACGGGTCGAACTGTTTTTT	CAISEDQRVELFF	TRBV10-3	TRBJ1-4	many	NA
TGTGCCAGCACCCCCCTCCCTGGGCCAACCCCCTACGAGCAGTACTTC	CASTPLPGPTPYEQYF	TRBV6-5	TRBJ2-7	many	NA
TGTGCCAGCAGTTGGCAGGAAACCGGGGAGCTGTTTTTT	CASSWQETGELFF	TRBV2	TRBJ2-2	NA	NA
TGTGCCAGCAGAACTGGGATTCCGAGGGAGCAGTACTTC	CASRTGIPREQYF	TRBV28	TRBJ2-7	NA	NA
TGCAGTGCGGCGACAGGGAGTAATGAAAAACTGTTTTTT	CSAATGSNEKLFF	TRBV20-1	TRBJ1-4	many	TRBD1
TGTGCCAGCAGCTTAGCATCGACAGTGAACACCGGGGAGCTGTTTTTT	CASSLASTVNTGELFF	TRBV11-2	TRBJ2-2	many	NA
TGTGCCAGCAGCTTAGTAGCGGGGGGCAATGAGCAGTTCTTC	CASSLVAGGNEQFF	TRBV7-6	TRBJ2-1	many	TRBD2
TGTGCCAGTAGTATAGATCGTGGACTACAAGAGACCCAGTACTTC	CASSIDRGLQETQYF	TRBV19	TRBJ2-5	many	NA
TGTGCCAGTGAAAGAGGACAGGCCCCCTACGAGCAGTACTTC	CASERGQAPYEQYF	TRBV28	TRBJ2-7	NA	TRBD1
TGTGCCAGCACCAATTTGGGGGAGGCGTTCTTC	CASTNLGEAFF	TRBV21-1	TRBJ2-1	few	NA
TGTGCCAGCAGCTTCGACGGCTCCACAGATACGCAGTATTTT	CASSFDGSTDTQYF	TRBV7-8	TRBJ2-3	NA	NA
TGCAGCGTTTCCTTTCGGCTGAACACTGAAGCTTTCTTT	CSVSFRLNTEAFF	TRBV29-1	TRBJ1-1	NA	NA
TGTGCCAGCTCACCCAGGGGCCGTAGTACAGATACGCAGTATTTT	CASSPRGRSTDTQYF	TRBV18	TRBJ2-3	many	NA
TGCAGCGTTGGACCGGACCACGAGCAGTACTTC	CSVGPDHEQYF	TRBV29-1	TRBJ2-7	few	NA
TGTGCCAGTACCGGCAGCGGGGTGTACAATGAGCAGTTCTTC	CASTGSGVYNEQFF	TRBV19	TRBJ2-1	many	TRBD2
TGCAGTGCTAGAGCGAATAGCAATCAGCCCCAGCATTTT	CSARANSNQPQHF	TRBV20-1	TRBJ1-5	many	NA
TGTGCCATCAGTGGGGGCTACGAGCAGTACTTC	CAISGGYEQYF	TRBV10-3	TRBJ2-7	NA	NA
TGTGCCAGTAGTCAGAGCCTAAATCAGCCCCAGCATTTT	CASSQSLNQPQHF	TRBV19	TRBJ1-5	many	NA
TGTGCCTGGAGGGCGGACAGGGGCCTCTATGGCTACACCTTC	CAWRADRGLYGYTF	TRBV30	TRBJ1-2	NA	TRBD1
TGTGCCAGCAGACTAGAGGGGGGGCGCGATGAAGCTTTCTTT	CASRLEGGRDEAFF	TRBV6-1	TRBJ1-1	once	NA
TGTGCCAGCGAACCGGGGACAGATACGCAGTATTTT	CASEPGTDTQYF	TRBV6-6	TRBJ2-3	NA	NA
TGTGCCAGCAGCTTAGTGGCGGGGGTCGAAGAGACCCAGTACTTC	CASSLVAGVEETQYF	TRBV11-2	TRBJ2-5	many	TRBD2